Given below is one T cell receptor (beta chain) in context. Its matching antigen is unknown. The CDR3 loop spans 17 amino acids. The germline V gene has CDR1 MNHEY and CDR2 SVGAGI. The ends were cut back, 5 bases at V and 0 bases at J, with 17 bases in the middle. Preparation of the TCRbeta library used unique molecular identifiers. TCRdb recomputed calls from the PCR reads with MiXCR, one row per CDR3 protein. The top ten hold 8.5% to 9.5% of the sample, which has around 270,000 distinct CDR3 sequences, 6% to 10% seen once. The data were taken from a study of T-cell reconstitution after alpha-beta-depleted transplantation in children. Findings and caveats of the study: The study traced high day-60 TCRbeta diversity in some patients to surviving recipient T cells and thymic progenitors. By one year post-transplant, T-cell counts and diversity largely arose from T cells that were newly produced. Expanded clones from the graft, numbering several hundred, reportedly supplied alpha-beta T cells about two months after transplant.

V usage is TRBV6-5 and J usage is TRBJ2-4; D gene ambiguous. This TCR came from a female patient aged 2-9 years who had a stem cell transplant for Fanconi anemia, so the T cells may come from the graft donor. Sequences were derived from peripheral blood, sampled 360 days after TCRalphabeta/CD19-depleted stem cell transplant. The CDR3 spells CASSPLAWRLAKNIQYF. CDR3 nucleotides: TGTGCCAGCAGTCCCCTGGCTTGGCGCCTAGCCAAAAACATTCAGTACTTC.